This T cell receptor beta chain was recorded in a study of beta chain features in type 1 diabetes (dated by TCRdb to 2017 to 2018). Some background on the complete study: Patients and healthy donors did not differ in mean age, gender distribution, total cell number or subset yield. Regulatory and stem cell-like memory subsets were isolated from only 8 patients and 8 healthy donors, whereas naive and central memory subsets came from all 30 or so donors. A total of 85 million to 110 million sorted cells were examined across all samples, and RNA yield correlated strongly with the number of cells per subset. The study compared the TCRB repertoires of sorted circulating CD4+ T cell subsets in recently diagnosed type 1 diabetes patients with those in matched healthy donors. The paper's findings and limits, for the study overall: Type 1 diabetes patients showed a moderate but significant shortening of TCRB CDR3 length in all four CD4+ subsets. Because cDNA was sequenced instead of genomic DNA, activated cells with high expression could be over-represented, although the groups did not differ in activation or CD3 levels. PCR might favor shorter templates, but patient and control samples were amplified and corrected together, so any skew would affect both groups equally. Because the HLA sub-analyses included only small numbers of individuals, any influence of HLA type on TCRB rearrangement was left unresolved. At VDJ recombination sites, type 1 diabetes patients had fewer insertions and more deleted nucleotides, which implies abnormalities in thymic rearrangement. Naive, central memory and regulatory TCRB repertoires appeared to be more similar among patients than among healthy donors.

From each donor, a single peripheral blood sample of 95 to 150 mL on average was drawn into heparinised tubes. A BD FACSAria II was used to sort naive, central memory, regulatory and stem cell-like memory CD4+ T cells with a panel that included CD45RO, CCR7, CD25, CD127, CD95 and CD27. A purity above 95% was achieved for all sorted populations. Right away, PBMCs were isolated by Lymphoprep density gradient centrifugation and were stained directly, with no culture step. So that batch effects would be minimized, each experiment stained and sorted samples in pairs, pairing one healthy donor with one patient. Trimming leaves V shorter by 6 bases and J shorter by 7 bases, with the junction holding 8 bases beyond the gene matches. Taken from the germline V gene (reference sequence), the CDR1 and CDR2 loops are MNHEY and SMNVEV. Reading from cysteine to phenylalanine, the CDR3 counts 15 amino acids. Left in the record is the CDR3 DNA by itself, 45 bases read in frame from the first base.

The entire isolated RNA was reverse transcribed using the High Capacity cDNA Reverse Transcription Kit, and thus expressed TCRB transcripts were sequenced. Deep immunoSEQ sequencing was applied to naive, central memory and regulatory T cell samples, giving an average of approximately 4 million total reads per sample. Sorted cells were lysed in RLT buffer, and RNA was extracted using DNase-treated RNeasy Micro or Mini kits according to cell number. To prevent cross-contamination, each cell subset was processed individually, whereas patient and healthy donor samples were processed jointly. TCRB sequences were amplified from cDNA with the immunoSEQ multiplex PCR, producing 87-bp fragments spanning the CDR3 region. Sequencing of the amplicons was performed on the Illumina HiSeq platform. The study's processing was this. PCR bias was corrected computationally using synthetic template baselines, and reads within Hamming distance 2 were collapsed, with unmergeable singletons discarded. Reads were aligned to IMGT to assign V, D and J genes, CDR3 length, and insertions or deletions at six rearrangement sites. Within each subset, clonotype counts were normalized to sorted cell number, and only after that were true diversity and Gini coefficients computed with the tcR R package. The overlap coefficient, calculated on TCRB nucleotide sequences, was used to measure repertoire sharing. This is the immuneACCESS table as TCRdb keeps it, with only in-frame sequences that have V and J called. A part of the clones is gone; compared with another copy, unresolved V genes explain less than half, and the rest is unexplained. Clone size and V and J calls were adopted from that table, with D and trimming inferred from the DNA. This sample comprises 300,000 to 400,000 clones, roughly 8% of them detected only once. The top ten clones comprise approximately 0.44% of the sample.

This clone was counted only a few times. Its recognized antigen is unknown. No clone much larger than this one lies a single base away; base qualities are absent. Material: central memory CD4+ T cells from blood. The receptor was derived from a woman aged 18-35 years in good health. The sequence links TRBV27 to TRBJ2-2; TRBD2 aligns with 10 central bases. Here the CDR3 is given as CASSSEREGDGELFF. The DNA reads TGTGCCAGCAGCTCCGAGCGGGAGGGCGACGGGGAGCTGTTTTTT.